This entry is about one T cell receptor (beta chain). Its antigen is undetermined. This sample was included in a study of cytomegalovirus exposure and HLA in healthy donors. Study results and limitations: More clonal expansion characterized HLA-associated TCR beta chains than equally common others in a later analysis. Later analysis showed TCR association rates varying by HLA locus, highest for DRB1 and lowest for HLA-C. Researchers catalogued roughly 150 TCR beta chains as cytomegalovirus-associated. Rarity marked most TCR sequences, yet some public TCRs occurred in many donors.

PCR was performed using 60 Vbeta and 13 Jbeta primers. Profiling relied on immunoSEQ multiplex PCR, and the TCRdb table lists in-frame clones only, not all of them. The repertoire holds some 150,000 clones, with 75% to 85% as singletons. Sequences were obtained from PBMCs. This receptor was taken from a female donor in good health and CMV-seronegative.

This CDR3 reads CASSQVTGSYTGELFF. The CDR3 nucleotides read TGTGCCAGCAGCCAAGTTACAGGCTCTTACACCGGGGAGCTGTTTTTT. This sequence joins TRBV14 and TRBJ2-2; tentatively, D is TRBD1 (5 bases). The V end lost 1 base, the J end lost 3 bases, and 12 bases lay between the germline ends. The germline V gene has CDR1 SGHDN and CDR2 FVKESK. The CDR3 spans 16 residues. Full variable domain (missing parts from reference TRBV14 and TRBJ2-2): EAGVTQFPSHSVIEKGQTVTLRCDPISGHDNLYWYRRVMGKEIKFLLHFVKESKQDESGMPNNRFLAERTGGTYSTLKVQPAELEDSGVYFCASSQVTGSYTGELFFGEGSRLTVL.